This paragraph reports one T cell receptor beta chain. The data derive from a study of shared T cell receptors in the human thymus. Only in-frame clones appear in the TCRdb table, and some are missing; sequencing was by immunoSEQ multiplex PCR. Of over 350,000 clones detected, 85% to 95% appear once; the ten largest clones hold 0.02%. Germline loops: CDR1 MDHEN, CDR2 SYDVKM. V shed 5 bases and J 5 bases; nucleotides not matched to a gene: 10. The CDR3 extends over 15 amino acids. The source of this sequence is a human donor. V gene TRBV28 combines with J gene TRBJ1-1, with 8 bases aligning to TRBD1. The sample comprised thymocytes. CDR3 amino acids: CASSHHRTGRTEAFF. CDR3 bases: TGTGCCAGCAGTCATCATAGGACAGGGCGGACTGAAGCTTTCTTT.